The subject of this entry is one TCR beta chain. The target antigen is unknown. Retrospectively chosen non-transplant comparators had other cancers and at least five gastrointestinal samples, without known gastrointestinal disease. The assay was immunoSEQ multiplex PCR, and TCRdb's table has in-frame clones only and misses some. Among about 3,700 clones listed, roughly three fifths were seen once. This CDR3 comprises 14 residues. Germline-derived CDR1 and CDR2 are SGHRS and YFSETQ. With 4 bases removed from V and 0 bases from J, the gap between germline ends came to 7 bases. The sample is drawn from a study of tissue T cells after allogeneic stem cell transplantation. Overall study results and limits: The patient cohort was small and clinically heterogeneous, with limited sampling depth. Blood and spleen captured only part of the tissue TCR repertoire. TCR repertoires tracked anatomic similarity, regardless of disease or transplant status.

The material was tissue from the ileum, obtained at autopsy. This chain uses TRBV5-1 with TRBJ2-2; TRBD2 is a possible D gene (5 bases). The TCR was taken from a male donor at least 60 years old with lung cancer. Here the CDR3 DNA reads TGCGCCAGCAGCGTCGGGGCGAACACCGGGGAGCTGTTTTTT. This sequence encodes CASSVGANTGELFF.